This TCR beta chain was observed in a study of chemoradiotherapy in HPV16-positive cancers. Study-wide findings and caveats: Non-HPV-specific T cells did not expand in tumors during treatment, whereas candidate HPV-specific clones and E7-related motifs did. Functional assays defining HPV-specific T cells used only a couple of HPV16-positive patients.

Some clones are missing from TCRdb's copy, which holds only in-frame ones; the method was immunoSEQ multiplex PCR. The sample consists of about 5,000 clones, about 85% of them appearing once. As regards this clone: The antigen remains unidentified.

The starting material was tumor tissue, obtained from a patient who underwent chemoradiotherapy. This clonotype was obtained from a human donor with HPV-associated anogenital cancer.

The CDR3 nucleotides read TGTGCCAGCAGCCTCCGATTGGGCACAGATACGCAGTATTTT. This codes for CASSLRLGTDTQYF. This rearrangement joins TRBV2 to TRBJ2-3, with D unclear. The CDR3 runs 14 residues. In germline, CDR1 is SNHLY, CDR2 FYNNEI. Trimming removed 6 bases from V and 1 base from J, with 11 bases in between. Drawing the rest from reference TRBV2 and TRBJ2-3, the complete variable domain is EPEVTQTPSHQVTQMGQEVILRCVPISNHLYFYWYRQILGQKVEFLVSFYNNEISEKSEIFDDQFSVERPDGSNFTLKIRSTKLEDSAMYFCASSLRLGTDTQYFGPGTRLTVL.